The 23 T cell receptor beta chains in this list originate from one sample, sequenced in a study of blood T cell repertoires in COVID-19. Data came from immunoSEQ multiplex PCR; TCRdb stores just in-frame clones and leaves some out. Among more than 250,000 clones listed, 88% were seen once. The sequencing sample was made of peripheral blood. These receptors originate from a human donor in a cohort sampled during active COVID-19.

CDR3 in DNA: TGTGCCAGCAGCTTAGCTTCGACAGGCCTCTCTGGGGCCAACGTCCTGACTTTC. Amino acids: CASSLASTGLSGANVLTF. The genes are TRBV7-2 and TRBJ2-6; a weak D match, TRBD1 (6 bases). This CDR3 region has 18 residues. Germline V gene data show CDR1 as SGHTA and CDR2 as FQGNSA. The ends were cut back, 0 bases at V and 0 bases at J, with 12 bases in the middle. Combining the CDR3 with reference TRBV7-2 and TRBJ2-6 gives the whole variable domain GAGVSQSPSNKVTEKGKDVELRCDPISGHTALYWYRQSLGQGLEFLIYFQGNSAPDKSGLPSDRFSAERTGGSVSTLTIQRTQQEDSAVYLCASSLASTGLSGANVLTFGAGSRLTVL.

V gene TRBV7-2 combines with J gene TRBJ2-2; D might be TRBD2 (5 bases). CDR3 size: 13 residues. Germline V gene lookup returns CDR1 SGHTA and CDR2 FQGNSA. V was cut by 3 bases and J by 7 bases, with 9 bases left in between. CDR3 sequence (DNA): TGTGCCAGCAGCTTGAACCGGGGCGGGGAGCTGTTTTTT. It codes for CASSLNRGGELFF.

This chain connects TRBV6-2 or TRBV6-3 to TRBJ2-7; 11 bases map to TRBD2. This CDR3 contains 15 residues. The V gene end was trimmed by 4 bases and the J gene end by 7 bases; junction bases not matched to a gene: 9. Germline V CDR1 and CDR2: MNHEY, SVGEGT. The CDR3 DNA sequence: TGTGCCAGCAGTTCGGGACTAGCGGCCTTCCAGGAGCAGTACTTC. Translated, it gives CASSSGLAAFQEQYF.

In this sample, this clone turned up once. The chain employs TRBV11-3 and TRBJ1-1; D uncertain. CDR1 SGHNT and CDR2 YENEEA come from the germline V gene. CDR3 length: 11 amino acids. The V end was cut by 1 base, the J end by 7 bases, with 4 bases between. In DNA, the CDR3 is TGTGCCAGCAGCTTAGGAGATGAAGCTTTCTTT. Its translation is CASSLGDEAFF.

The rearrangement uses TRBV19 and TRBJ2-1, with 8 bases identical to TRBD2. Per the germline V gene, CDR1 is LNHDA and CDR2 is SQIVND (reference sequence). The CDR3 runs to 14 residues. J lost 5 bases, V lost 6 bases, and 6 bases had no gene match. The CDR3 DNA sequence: TGTGCCAGTAGGACTAGCGATGAAAACAATGAGCAGTTCTTC. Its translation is CASRTSDENNEQFF.

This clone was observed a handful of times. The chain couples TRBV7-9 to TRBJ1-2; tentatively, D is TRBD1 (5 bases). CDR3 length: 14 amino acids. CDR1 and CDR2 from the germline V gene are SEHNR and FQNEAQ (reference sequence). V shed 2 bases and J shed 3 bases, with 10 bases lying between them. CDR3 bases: TGTGCCAGCAGCTTAATGGGAGGGGACTATGGCTACACCTTC. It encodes CASSLMGGDYGYTF.

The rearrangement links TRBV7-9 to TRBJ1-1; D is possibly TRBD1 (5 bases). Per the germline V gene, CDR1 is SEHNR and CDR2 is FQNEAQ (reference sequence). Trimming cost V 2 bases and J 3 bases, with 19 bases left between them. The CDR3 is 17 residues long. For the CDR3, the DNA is TGTGCCAGCAGCTTATTGACCAAGATCTTAGGGGACACTGAAGCTTTCTTT. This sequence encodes CASSLLTKILGDTEAFF.

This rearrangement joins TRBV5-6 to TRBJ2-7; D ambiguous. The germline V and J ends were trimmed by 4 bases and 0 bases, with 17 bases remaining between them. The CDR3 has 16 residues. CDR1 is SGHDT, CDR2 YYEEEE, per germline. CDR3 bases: TGTGCCAGCAGCCCCGTTGACTCACCAAGCTCCTACGAGCAGTACTTC. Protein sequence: CASSPVDSPSSYEQYF.

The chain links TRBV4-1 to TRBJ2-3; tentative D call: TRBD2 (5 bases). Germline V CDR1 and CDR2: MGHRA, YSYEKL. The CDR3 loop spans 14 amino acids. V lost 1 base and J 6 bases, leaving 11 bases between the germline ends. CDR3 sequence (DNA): TGCGCCAGCAGCCAAGGAGTTCGAGGGGATACGCAGTATTTT. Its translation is CASSQGVRGDTQYF.

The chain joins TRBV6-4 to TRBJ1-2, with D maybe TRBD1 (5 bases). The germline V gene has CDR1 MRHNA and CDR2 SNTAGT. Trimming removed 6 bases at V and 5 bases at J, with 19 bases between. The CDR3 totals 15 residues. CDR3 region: CASSEWWGDSYGYTF. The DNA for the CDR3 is TGTGCCAGCAGCGAATGGTGGGGGGATTCTTATGGCTACACCTTC.

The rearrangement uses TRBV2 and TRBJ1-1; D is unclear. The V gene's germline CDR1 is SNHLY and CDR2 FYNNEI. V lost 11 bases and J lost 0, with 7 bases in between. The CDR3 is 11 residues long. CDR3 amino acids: CASEVNTEAFF. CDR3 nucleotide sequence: TGTGCCTCGGAGGTGAACACTGAAGCTTTCTTT. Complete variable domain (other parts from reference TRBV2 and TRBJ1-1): EPEVTQTPSHQVTQMGQEVILRCVPISNHLYFYWYRQILGQKVEFLVSFYNNEISEKSEIFDDQFSVERPDGSNFTLKIRSTKLEDSAMYFCASEVNTEAFFGQGTRLTVV.

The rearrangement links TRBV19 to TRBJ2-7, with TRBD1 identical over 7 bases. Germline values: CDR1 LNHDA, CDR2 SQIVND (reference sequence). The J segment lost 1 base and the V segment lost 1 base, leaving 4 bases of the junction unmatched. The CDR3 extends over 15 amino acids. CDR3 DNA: TGTGCCAGTAGTATAGGAGGGGACAGTTCCTACGAGCAGTACTTC. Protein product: CASSIGGDSSYEQYF.

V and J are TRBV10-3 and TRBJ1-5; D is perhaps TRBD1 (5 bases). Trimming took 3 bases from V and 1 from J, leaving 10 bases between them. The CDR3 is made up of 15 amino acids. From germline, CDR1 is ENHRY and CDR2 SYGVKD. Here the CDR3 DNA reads TGTGCCATCAGTGAAGGGGTCGGAAGCAATCAGCCCCAGCATTTT. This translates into CAISEGVGSNQPQHF.

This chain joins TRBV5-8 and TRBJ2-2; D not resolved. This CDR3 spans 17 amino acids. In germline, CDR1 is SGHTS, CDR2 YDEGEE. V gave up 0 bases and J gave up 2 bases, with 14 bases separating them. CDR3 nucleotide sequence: TGTGCCAGCAGCTTGGTCGATTTACCAGTAAACACCGGGGAGCTGTTTTTT. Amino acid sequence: CASSLVDLPVNTGELFF.

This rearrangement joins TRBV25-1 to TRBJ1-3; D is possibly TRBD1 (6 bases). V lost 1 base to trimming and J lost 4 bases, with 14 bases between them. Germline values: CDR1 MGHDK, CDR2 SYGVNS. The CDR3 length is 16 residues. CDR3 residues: CASSELRQGSGNTIYF. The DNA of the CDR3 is TGTGCCAGCAGTGAATTGAGGCAGGGGTCCGGAAACACCATATATTTT.

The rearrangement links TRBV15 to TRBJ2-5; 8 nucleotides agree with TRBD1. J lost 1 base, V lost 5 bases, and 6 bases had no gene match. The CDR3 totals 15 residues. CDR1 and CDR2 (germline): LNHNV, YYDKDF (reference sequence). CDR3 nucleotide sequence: TGTGCCACCAGCGAAACGGACAGGGTCCAAGAGACCCAGTACTTC. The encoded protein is CATSETDRVQETQYF.

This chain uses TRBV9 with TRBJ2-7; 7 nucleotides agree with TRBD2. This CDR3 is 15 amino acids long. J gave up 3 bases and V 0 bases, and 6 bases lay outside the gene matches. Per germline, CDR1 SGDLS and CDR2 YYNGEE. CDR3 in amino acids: CASSVGGGGNYEQYF. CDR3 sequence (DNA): TGTGCCAGCAGCGTAGGCGGCGGGGGTAACTACGAGCAGTACTTC.

The DNA of the CDR3 is TGCAGCGTTGACGGCGGGCTAGGATACGAGCAGTACTTC. Translation: CSVDGGLGYEQYF. The chain is built from TRBV29-1 and TRBJ2-7, with TRBD2 as a possible D gene (5 bases). The germline V and J ends were trimmed by 3 bases and 4 bases, with 13 bases remaining between them. Looked up from germline, CDR1 is SQVTM and CDR2 is ANQGSEA. This CDR3 region has 13 residues.

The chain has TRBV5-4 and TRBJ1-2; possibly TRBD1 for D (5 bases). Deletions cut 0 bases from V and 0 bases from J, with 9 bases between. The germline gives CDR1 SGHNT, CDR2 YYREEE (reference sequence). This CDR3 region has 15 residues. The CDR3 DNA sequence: TGTGCCAGCAGCTTGGAAGGGGTTACTAACTATGGCTACACCTTC. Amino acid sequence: CASSLEGVTNYGYTF.

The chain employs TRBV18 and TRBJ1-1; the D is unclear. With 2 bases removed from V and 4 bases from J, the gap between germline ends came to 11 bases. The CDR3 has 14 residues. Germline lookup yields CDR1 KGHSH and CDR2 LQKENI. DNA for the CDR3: TGTGCCAGCTCACCAAAGTCCGAGGTCACTGAAGCTTTCTTT. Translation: CASSPKSEVTEAFF.

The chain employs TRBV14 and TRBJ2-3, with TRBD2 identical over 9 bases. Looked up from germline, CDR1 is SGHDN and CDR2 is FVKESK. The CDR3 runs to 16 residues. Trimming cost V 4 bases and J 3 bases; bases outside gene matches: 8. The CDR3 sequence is CASSPLAGRSTDTQYF. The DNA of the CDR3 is TGTGCCAGCAGCCCTCTAGCGGGAAGGTCAACAGATACGCAGTATTTT.

CDR3 residues: CASSPIGSGWRYEQYF. The CDR3, as DNA: TGTGCCAGCAGTCCCATTGGTTCAGGGTGGCGGTACGAGCAGTACTTC. The V gene is TRBV27, the J gene TRBJ2-7; D is possibly TRBD1 (5 bases). V lost 5 bases and J lost 4, with 21 bases in between. The CDR3 is 16 residues long. Germline CDR1 reads MNHEY; CDR2 reads SMNVEV (reference sequence).

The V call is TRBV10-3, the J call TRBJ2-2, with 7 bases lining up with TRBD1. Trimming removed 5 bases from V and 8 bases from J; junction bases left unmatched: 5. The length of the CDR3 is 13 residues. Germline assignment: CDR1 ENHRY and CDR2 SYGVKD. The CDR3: CAISRTGAGELFF. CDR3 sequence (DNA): TGTGCCATCAGTCGTACAGGGGCGGGGGAGCTGTTTTTT.